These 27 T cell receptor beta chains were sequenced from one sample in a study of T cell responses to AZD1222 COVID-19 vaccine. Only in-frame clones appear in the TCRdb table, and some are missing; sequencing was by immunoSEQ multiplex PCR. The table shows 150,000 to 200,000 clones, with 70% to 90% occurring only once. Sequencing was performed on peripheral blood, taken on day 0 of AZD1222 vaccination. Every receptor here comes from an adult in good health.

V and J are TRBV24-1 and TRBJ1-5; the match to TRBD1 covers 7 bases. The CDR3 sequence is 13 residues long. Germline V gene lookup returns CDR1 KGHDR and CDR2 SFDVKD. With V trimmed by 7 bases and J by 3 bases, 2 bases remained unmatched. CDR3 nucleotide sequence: TGTGCCACCAGCAGGGGGACCAATCAGCCCCAGCATTTT. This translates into CATSRGTNQPQHF.

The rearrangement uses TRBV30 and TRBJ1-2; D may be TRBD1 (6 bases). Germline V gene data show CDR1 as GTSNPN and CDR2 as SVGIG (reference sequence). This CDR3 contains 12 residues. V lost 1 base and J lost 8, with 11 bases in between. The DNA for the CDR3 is TGTGCCTGGAGTGAACAGGGCTACGGCTACACCTTC. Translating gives CAWSEQGYGYTF.

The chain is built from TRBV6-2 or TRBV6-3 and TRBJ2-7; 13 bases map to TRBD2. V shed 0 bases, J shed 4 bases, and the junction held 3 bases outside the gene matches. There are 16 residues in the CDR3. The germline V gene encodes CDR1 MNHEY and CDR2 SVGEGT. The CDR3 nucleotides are TGTGCCAGCAGTTACTCGACTAGCGGGAGGTCTTACGAGCAGTACTTC. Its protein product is CASSYSTSGRSYEQYF.

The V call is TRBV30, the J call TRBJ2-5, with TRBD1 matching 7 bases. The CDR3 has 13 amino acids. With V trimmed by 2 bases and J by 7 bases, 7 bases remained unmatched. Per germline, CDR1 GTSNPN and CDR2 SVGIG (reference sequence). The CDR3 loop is CAWSWTGAGTQYF. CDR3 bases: TGTGCCTGGAGTTGGACAGGAGCAGGGACCCAGTACTTC.

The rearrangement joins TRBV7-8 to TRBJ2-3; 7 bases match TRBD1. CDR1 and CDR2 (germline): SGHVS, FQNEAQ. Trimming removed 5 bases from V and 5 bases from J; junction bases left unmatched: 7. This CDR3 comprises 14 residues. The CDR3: CASSIGQVGDTQYF. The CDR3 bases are TGTGCCAGCAGCATCGGACAGGTGGGAGATACGCAGTATTTT.

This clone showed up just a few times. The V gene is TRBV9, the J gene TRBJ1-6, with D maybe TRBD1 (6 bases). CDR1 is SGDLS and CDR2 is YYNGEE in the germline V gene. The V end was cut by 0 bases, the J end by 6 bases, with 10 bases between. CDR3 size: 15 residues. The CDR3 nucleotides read TGTGCCAGCAGCGTAGAGCCCAGGGGTAATTCACCCCTCCACTTT. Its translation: CASSVEPRGNSPLHF. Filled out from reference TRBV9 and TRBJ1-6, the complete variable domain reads DSGVTQTPKHLITATGQRVTLRCSPRSGDLSVYWYQQSLDQGLQFLIQYYNGEERAKGNILERFSAQQFPDLHSELNLSSLELGDSALYFCASSVEPRGNSPLHFGNGTRLTVT.

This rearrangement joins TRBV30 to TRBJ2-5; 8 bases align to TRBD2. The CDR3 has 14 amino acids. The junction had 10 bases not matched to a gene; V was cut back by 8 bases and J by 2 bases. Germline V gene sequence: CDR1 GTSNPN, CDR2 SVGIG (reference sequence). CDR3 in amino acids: CAREGGATQETQYF. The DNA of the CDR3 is TGTGCCCGGGAGGGGGGGGCGACTCAAGAGACCCAGTACTTC.

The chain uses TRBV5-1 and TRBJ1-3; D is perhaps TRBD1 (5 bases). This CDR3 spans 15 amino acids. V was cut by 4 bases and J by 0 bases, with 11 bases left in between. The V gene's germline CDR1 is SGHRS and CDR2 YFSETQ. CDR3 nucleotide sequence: TGCGCCAGCAGCACGTACGGGACCTCTGGAAACACCATATATTTT. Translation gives CASSTYGTSGNTIYF.

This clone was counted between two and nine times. The CDR3 DNA is TGTGCCAGCGTCCCAGGCGGCAATCAGCCCCAGCATTTT. It is translated as CASVPGGNQPQHF. This chain links TRBV28 with TRBJ1-5, with unresolved D. The CDR3 consists of 13 residues. Trimming left V 8 bases short and J 2 bases short, with 10 bases between. Germline CDR1 is MDHEN and CDR2 is SYDVKM.

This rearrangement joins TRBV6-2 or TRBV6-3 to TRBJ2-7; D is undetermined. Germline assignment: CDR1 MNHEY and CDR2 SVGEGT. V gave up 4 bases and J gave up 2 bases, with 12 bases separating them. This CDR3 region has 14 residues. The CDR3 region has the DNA TGTGCCAGCAGTTTACGGCAAATAGCCTACGAGCAGTACTTC. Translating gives CASSLRQIAYEQYF.

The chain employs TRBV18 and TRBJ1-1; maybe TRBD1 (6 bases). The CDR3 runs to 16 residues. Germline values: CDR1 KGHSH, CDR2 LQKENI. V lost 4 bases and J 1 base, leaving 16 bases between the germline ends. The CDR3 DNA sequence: TGTGCCAGCTCACTTCAGGGGCGGGTGGAGAACACTGAAGCTTTCTTT. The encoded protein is CASSLQGRVENTEAFF.

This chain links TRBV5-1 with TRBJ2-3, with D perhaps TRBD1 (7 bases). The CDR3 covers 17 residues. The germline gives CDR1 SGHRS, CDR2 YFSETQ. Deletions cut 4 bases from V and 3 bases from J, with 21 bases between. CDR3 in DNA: TGCGCCAGCAGCCTAAGGGCCGGCAGGGGGGTTACAGATACGCAGTATTTT. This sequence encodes CASSLRAGRGVTDTQYF.

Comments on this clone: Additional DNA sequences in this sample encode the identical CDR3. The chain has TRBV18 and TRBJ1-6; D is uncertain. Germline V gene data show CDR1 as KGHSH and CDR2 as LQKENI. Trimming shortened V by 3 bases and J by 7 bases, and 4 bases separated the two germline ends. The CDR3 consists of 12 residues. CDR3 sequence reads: CASSPENSPLHF. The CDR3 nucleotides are TGTGCCAGCTCACCTGAAAATTCACCCCTCCACTTT.

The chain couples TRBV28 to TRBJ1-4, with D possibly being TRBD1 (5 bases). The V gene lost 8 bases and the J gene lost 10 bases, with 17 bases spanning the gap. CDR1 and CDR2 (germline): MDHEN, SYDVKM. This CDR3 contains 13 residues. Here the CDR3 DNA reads TGTGCCAGCGGACCCCAGGGTCTCCGAAAACTGTTTTTT. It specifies CASGPQGLRKLFF.

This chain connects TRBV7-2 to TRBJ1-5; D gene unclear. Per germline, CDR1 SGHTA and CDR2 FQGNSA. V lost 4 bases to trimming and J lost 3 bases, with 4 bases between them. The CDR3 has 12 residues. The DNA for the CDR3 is TGTGCCAGCAGCTCCTTCAATCAGCCCCAGCATTTT. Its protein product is CASSSFNQPQHF.

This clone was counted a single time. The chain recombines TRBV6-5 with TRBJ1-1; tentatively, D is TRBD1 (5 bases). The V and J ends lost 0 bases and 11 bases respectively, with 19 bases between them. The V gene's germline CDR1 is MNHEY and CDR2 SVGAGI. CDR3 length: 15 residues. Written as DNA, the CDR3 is TGTGCCAGCAGTTACTCGGGGGTCAGGGCCTTCGAGGCTTTCTTT. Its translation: CASSYSGVRAFEAFF.

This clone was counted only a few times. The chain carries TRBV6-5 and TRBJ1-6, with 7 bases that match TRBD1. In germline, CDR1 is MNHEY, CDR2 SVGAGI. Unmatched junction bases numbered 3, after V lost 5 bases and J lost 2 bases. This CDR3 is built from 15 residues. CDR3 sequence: CASSPGQAYNSPLHF. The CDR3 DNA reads TGTGCCAGCAGTCCTGGACAGGCCTATAATTCACCCCTCCACTTT.

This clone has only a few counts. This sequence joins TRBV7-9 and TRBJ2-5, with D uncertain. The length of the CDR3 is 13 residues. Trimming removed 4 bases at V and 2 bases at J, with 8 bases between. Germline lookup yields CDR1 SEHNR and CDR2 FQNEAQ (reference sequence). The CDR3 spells CASSYGPQETQYF. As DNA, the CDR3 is TGTGCCAGCAGCTATGGGCCACAAGAGACCCAGTACTTC.

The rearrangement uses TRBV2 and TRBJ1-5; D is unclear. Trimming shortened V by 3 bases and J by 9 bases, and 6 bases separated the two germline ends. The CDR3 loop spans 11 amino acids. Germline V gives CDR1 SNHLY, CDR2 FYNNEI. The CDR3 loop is CASSEVGPQHF. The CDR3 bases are TGTGCCAGCAGTGAGGTCGGGCCCCAGCATTTT.

The CDR3, as DNA: TGTGCCACCAGCAGAGCTACCCACGGCGGGGGGGCCACAGATACGCAGTATTTT. Protein sequence: CATSRATHGGGATDTQYF. The V and J genes are TRBV15 and TRBJ2-3; 9 positions match TRBD2. The germline V gene has CDR1 LNHNV and CDR2 YYDKDF (reference sequence). With V trimmed by 1 base and J by 2 bases, 10 bases remained unmatched. There are 18 residues in the CDR3.

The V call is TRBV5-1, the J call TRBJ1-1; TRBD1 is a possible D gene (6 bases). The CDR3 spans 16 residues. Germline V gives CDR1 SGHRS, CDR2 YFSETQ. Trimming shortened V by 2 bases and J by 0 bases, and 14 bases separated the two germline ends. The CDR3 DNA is TGCGCCAGCAGCTTAACAGGGAGGTCCGTGAACACTGAAGCTTTCTTT. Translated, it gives CASSLTGRSVNTEAFF.

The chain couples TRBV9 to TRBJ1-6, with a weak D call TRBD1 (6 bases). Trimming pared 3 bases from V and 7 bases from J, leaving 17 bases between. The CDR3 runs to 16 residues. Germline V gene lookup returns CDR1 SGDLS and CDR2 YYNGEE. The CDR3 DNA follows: TGTGCCAGCAGCGAGGCCCAACAGGGAGGGAATTCACCCCTCCACTTT. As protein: CASSEAQQGGNSPLHF.

DNA for the CDR3: TGTGCCACCAGCAGGACTAGCGGGGGGGCTGGTACGCAGTATTTT. The encoded protein is CATSRTSGGAGTQYF. The chain carries TRBV24-1 and TRBJ2-3; 15 positions agree with TRBD2. This CDR3 region has 15 residues. Losses at the gene ends were 7 bases for V and 8 bases for J; bases not matched to a gene: 6. CDR1 KGHDR and CDR2 SFDVKD come from the germline V gene.

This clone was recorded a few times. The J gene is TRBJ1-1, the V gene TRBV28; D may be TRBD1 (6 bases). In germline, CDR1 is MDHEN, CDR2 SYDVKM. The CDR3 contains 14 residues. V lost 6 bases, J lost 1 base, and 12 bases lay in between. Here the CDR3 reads CASSLGGWNTEAFF. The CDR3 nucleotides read TGTGCCAGCAGCCTAGGGGGGTGGAACACTGAAGCTTTCTTT.

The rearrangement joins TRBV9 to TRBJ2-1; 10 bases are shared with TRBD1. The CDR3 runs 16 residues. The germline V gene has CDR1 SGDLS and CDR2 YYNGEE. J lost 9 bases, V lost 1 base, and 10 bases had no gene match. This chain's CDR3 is CASSVLTGTGVGEQFF. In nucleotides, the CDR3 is TGTGCCAGCAGCGTACTTACCGGGACAGGGGTAGGTGAGCAGTTCTTC. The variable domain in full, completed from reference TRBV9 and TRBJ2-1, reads DSGVTQTPKHLITATGQRVTLRCSPRSGDLSVYWYQQSLDQGLQFLIQYYNGEERAKGNILERFSAQQFPDLHSELNLSSLELGDSALYFCASSVLTGTGVGEQFFGPGTRLTVL.

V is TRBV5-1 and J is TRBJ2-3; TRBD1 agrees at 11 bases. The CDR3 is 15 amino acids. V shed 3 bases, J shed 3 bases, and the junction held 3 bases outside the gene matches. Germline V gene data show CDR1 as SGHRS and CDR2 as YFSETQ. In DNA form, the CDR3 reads TGCGCCAGCAGCTCGGGGACAGGGGGTACAGATACGCAGTATTTT. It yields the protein CASSSGTGGTDTQYF.

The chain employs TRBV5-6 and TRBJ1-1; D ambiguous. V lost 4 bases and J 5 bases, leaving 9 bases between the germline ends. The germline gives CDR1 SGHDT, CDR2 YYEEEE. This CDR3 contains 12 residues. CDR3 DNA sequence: TGTGCCAGCAGCCTATTGGGGACTGAAGCTTTCTTT. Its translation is CASSLLGTEAFF. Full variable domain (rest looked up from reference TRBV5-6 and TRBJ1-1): DAGVTQSPTHLIKTRGQQVTLRCSPKSGHDTVSWYQQALGQGPQFIFQYYEEEERQRGNFPDRFSGHQFPNYSSELNVNALLLGDSALYLCASSLLGTEAFFGQGTRLTVV.